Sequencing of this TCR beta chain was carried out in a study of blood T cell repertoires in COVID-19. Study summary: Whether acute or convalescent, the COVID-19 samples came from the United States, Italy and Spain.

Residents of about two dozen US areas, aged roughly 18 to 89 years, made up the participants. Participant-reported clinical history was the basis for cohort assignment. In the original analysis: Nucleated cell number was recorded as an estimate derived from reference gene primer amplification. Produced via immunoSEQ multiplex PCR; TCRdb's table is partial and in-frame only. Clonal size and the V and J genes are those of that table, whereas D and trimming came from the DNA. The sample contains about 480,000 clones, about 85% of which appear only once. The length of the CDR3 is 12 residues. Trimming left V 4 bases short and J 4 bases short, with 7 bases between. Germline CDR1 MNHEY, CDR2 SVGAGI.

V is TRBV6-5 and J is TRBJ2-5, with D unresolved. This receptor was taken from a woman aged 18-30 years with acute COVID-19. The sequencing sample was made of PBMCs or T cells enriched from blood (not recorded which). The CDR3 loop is CASSSPLETQYF. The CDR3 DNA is TGTGCCAGCAGTTCCCCCCTAGAGACCCAGTACTTC.